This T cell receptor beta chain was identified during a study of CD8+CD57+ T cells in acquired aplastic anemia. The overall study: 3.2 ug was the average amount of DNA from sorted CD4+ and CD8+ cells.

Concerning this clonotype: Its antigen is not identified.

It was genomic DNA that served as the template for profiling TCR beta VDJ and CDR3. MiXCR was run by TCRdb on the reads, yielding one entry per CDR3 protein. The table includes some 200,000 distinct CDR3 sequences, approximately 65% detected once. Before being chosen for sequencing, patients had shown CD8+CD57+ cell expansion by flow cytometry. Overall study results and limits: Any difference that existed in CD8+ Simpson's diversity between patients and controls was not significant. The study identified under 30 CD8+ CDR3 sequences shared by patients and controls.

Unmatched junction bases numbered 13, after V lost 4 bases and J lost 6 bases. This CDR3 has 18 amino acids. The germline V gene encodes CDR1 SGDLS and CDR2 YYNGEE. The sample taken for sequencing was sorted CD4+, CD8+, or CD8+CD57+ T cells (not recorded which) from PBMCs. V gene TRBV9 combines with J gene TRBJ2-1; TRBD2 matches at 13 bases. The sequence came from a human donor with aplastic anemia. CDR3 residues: CASSPTRSLAGGFNEQFF. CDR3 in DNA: TGTGCCAGCAGCCCGACAAGATCACTAGCGGGGGGGTTCAATGAGCAGTTCTTC. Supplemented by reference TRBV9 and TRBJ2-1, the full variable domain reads DSGVTQTPKHLITATGQRVTLRCSPRSGDLSVYWYQQSLDQGLQFLIQYYNGEERAKGNILERFSAQQFPDLHSELNLSSLELGDSALYFCASSPTRSLAGGFNEQFFGPGTRLTVL.